This T cell receptor (beta chain) was sequenced in a study of T cells in Graves' hyperthyroidism and ophthalmopathy. Study context: Peripheral blood was collected at initial diagnosis, before any treatment. Points from the study as a whole: Model-based prediction identified ophthalmopathy a median 6.5 months prior to its onset.

In its sample, this clonotype was seen many times. Antigen: not known. Amplified TCR beta CDR3 regions came from RNA transcripts. First-round RT-PCR targeting the TCR CDR3 was performed with the HTBI primer set. TCRdb re-analysed the multiplex PCR reads in MiXCR, keeping a single row per CDR3 protein. The sample has a few hundred thousand distinct CDR3 sequences, about 15% seen once. Each diagnosis drew on symptoms, thyroxine, TRAb, thyroid ultrasound and orbital computed tomography findings. The receptor comes from a woman under 40 with Graves' ophthalmopathy. Input material: blood.

In DNA, the CDR3 is TGCGCCAGCAGCTTGGATAGCGGGGGTCAGCCCCAGCATTTT. This encodes CASSLDSGGQPQHF. The rearrangement links TRBV5-1 to TRBJ1-5; D is possibly TRBD1 (5 bases). The CDR3 totals 14 residues. Germline V gene sequence: CDR1 SGHRS, CDR2 YFSETQ. V was clipped by 0 bases and J by 6 bases, with 10 bases between them.